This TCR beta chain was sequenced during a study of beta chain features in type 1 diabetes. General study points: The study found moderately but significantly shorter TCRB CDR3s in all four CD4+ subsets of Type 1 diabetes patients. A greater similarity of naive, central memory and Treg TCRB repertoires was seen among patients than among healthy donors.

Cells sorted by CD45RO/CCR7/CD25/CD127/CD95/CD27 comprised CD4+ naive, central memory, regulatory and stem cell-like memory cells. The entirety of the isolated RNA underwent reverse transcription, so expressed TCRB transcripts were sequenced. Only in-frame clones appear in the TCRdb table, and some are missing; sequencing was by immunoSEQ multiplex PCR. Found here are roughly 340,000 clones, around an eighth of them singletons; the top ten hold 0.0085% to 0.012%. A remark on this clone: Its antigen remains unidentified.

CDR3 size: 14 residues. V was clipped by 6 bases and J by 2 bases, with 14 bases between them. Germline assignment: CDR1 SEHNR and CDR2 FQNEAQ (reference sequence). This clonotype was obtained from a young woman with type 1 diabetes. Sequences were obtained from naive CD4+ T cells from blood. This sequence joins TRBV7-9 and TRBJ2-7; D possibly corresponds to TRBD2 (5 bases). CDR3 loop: CASRFGEPAYEQYF. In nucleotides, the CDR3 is TGTGCCAGCAGATTCGGGGAGCCCGCCTACGAGCAGTACTTC. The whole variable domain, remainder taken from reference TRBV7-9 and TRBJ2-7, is DTGVSQNPRHKITKRGQNVTFRCDPISEHNRLYWYRQTLGQGPEFLTYFQNEAQLEKSRLLSDRFSAERPKGSFSTLEIQRTEQGDSAMYLCASRFGEPAYEQYFGPGTRLTVT.